A selection of T cell receptor beta chains follows, all from one sample in a study of blood T cell repertoires in COVID-19. Assay used: immunoSEQ multiplex PCR; TCRdb lists only in-frame clones, some missing. The table includes more than 80,000 clones, over 80% detected once. The sample was peripheral blood. Receptors were obtained from a woman in her 70s with acute or convalescent COVID-19. Both conserved end residues are trimmed from each CDR3.

v_gene	j_gene	CDR3aa
TRBV28	TRBJ2-7	ASTPGDRAYEQY
TRBV28	TRBJ1-2	ASSLSDRLNYGYT
TRBV7-2	TRBJ1-2	ASSLGGGYGYT
TRBV27	TRBJ2-7	ASSLGQGRTYEQY
TRBV18	TRBJ1-6	ASSPGQANNSPLH
TRBV18	TRBJ1-4	ASMTGGGDEKLF
TRBV5-1	TRBJ2-7	ASSQLPQDGASYEQY
TRBV19	TRBJ1-5	ASKKRSSNQPQH
TRBV6-5	TRBJ2-7	ASSLEGAYEQY
TRBV4-1	TRBJ1-1	ASSQIWTGAVSAEAF
TRBV6-5	TRBJ2-7	ASTWSRGGSYEQY
TRBV10-3	TRBJ2-5	AIRGGQETQY
TRBV5-5	TRBJ2-1	ASSLSSSGGDLGEQF
TRBV6-5	TRBJ1-5	ATEAREGNQPQH
TRBV19	TRBJ2-1	ASSLRGGPNEQF
TRBV6-2/TRBV6-3	TRBJ2-7	ASSTWTDFYEQY
TRBV7-2	TRBJ2-1	ASSTRLANEQF
TRBV2	TRBJ1-6	ASKKPLWPGQDSPLH
TRBV18	TRBJ2-7	ASSPPTDSYEQY
TRBV29-1	TRBJ1-5	SVGDSSGQPQH
TRBV18	TRBJ1-1	ASSPSNTEAF
TRBV21-1	TRBJ1-2	AELDSGDLNYGYT